The source of this T cell receptor beta chain is a study of CD8+CD57+ T cells in acquired aplastic anemia listed by TCRdb under 2018. A note on the overall study: Extracted DNA from sorted CD4+ and CD8+ cells averaged around 3.5 ug, ranging from about 0.18 to 27.4 ug. CD8+CD57+ expansion was defined as a frequency above the mean frequency observed in healthy subjects.

Summary of the overall study and its limitations: Patients and healthy controls showed no significant difference in CD8+ Simpson's diversity (P=0.060). Although around 30 CD8+ CDR3 sequences were shared by patients and controls, these sequences appeared highly expressed in patients and within the immunodominant clones of patients.

Genomic DNA served as template for TCR beta VDJ combination and CDR3 sequence profiling. An Illumina HiSeq 2000 was used for TCR repertoire sequencing. On the study's bioinformatics: Repertoires were assessed using TRBV/TRBJ rearrangement plots, CDR3 size and DJ length profiles, and Simpson's diversity index. The most abundant DNA sequence in the deep sequencing data was defined as the immunodominant clone. CDR3 amino acid sequences were checked for sharing across subjects and were also compared against the VDJdb database and published repertoires. Using fastp trimming at Q25 and MiXCR clonotype assembly, TCRdb reanalyzed the public sequencing data and kept in-frame beta chains. Rows are unified per CDR3 protein, each entry keeping the most common DNA and genes. These V and J calls originate from TCRdb's pipeline instead of the authors' own analysis. The sample has around 150,000 distinct CDR3 sequences on record, about 64% of them singletons. More than 35% of the sample belongs to the ten largest clones.

On this clonotype itself: There is no known antigen for this receptor. No much larger clone exists at a distance of one base, and base qualities are not known.

Expansion of CD8+CD57+ cells had been shown by flow cytometry in the patients chosen for sequencing. Severe acquired aplastic anemia was diagnosed in all patients according to International Study of Aplastic Anemia and Agranulocytosis and Camitta criteria. No therapy had been received by the patients at the time of blood sampling. In this study, sorted CD4+ and CD8+ T cells from the blood of healthy subjects and of severe aplastic anemia patients had their TCR repertoires deep-sequenced. In the USA, patient enrollment took place under clinicaltrials.gov protocols 00001620, 01623167, 00001397, 00071045, 00081523 and 00961064. Ficoll-Paque density gradient centrifugation was used to isolate peripheral blood mononuclear cells. Before DNA was extracted, CD4+ and CD8+ T cells were sorted using either FACS or magnetic beads. The CDR3 goes from the cysteine to the phenylalanine over 12 residues. Of all the DNA, just the CDR3 is kept, 36 bases in frame from base 1. The V end loses 0 bases and the J end loses 8 bases, and a stretch of 5 bases separates them. In the germline V gene, CDR1 corresponds to SGHDT and CDR2 to YYEEEE.

Sequenced material: sorted CD4+, CD8+, or CD8+CD57+ T cells (not recorded which) from PBMCs. The chain joins TRBV5-6 to TRBJ1-4; matching of 5 bases hints at TRBD1 as the D gene. This receptor was obtained from a human donor with aplastic anemia. CDR3 sequence: CASSLDREKLFF. The nucleotide sequence reads TGTGCCAGCAGCTTGGACAGGGAAAAACTGTTTTTT.